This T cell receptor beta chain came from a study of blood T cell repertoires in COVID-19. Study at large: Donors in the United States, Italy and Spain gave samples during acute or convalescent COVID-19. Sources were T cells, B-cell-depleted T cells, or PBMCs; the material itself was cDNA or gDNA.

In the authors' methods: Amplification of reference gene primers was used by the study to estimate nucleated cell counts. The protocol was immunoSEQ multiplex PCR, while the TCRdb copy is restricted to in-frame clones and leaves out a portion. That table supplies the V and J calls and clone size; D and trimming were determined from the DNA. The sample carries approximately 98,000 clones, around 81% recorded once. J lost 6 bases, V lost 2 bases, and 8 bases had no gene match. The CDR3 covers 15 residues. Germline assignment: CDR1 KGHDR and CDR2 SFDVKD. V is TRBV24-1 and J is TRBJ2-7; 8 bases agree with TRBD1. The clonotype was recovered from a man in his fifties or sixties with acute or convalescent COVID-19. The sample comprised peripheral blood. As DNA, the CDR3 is TGTGCCACCAGTGATTCCGGACAGGGAGGAGGCGAGCAGTACTTC. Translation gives CATSDSGQGGGEQYF.